This T cell receptor beta chain was retrieved from a study of identical twins. TCRdb re-called the 5' RACE reads with MiXCR, one entry per CDR3 protein. This sample yields some 330,000 distinct CDR3 sequences, of which about 10% are seen a single time; roughly 9% belongs to the top ten. Trimming removed 0 bases at V and 7 bases at J, with 4 bases between. The CDR3 is made up of 13 amino acids. In germline, CDR1 is LGHDT, CDR2 YNNKEL (reference sequence). This clonotype has a handful of counts. V and J are TRBV3-1 and TRBJ1-6; no firm D call. Sequencing used naive T cells sorted from blood. The clonotype comes from a woman between 45 and 65 years old in good health. CDR3 sequence reads: CASSQDENSPLHF. The CDR3 coding sequence is TGTGCCAGCAGCCAAGATGAGAATTCACCCCTCCACTTT.